The 11 T cell receptor beta chains presented below share a single source sample, sequenced in a study of blood T cell repertoires in COVID-19. The data were produced by immunoSEQ multiplex PCR, yet TCRdb's version contains in-frame clones alone and is incomplete. In the table there are tens of thousands of clones, just over 85% of which are singletons. The specimen sequenced was peripheral blood. All receptors derive from a woman aged 80 or over in a cohort sampled during active or convalescent COVID-19.

The DNA of the CDR3 is TGTGCCAGCACTATACAGGGGAACTTTGAAGCTTTCTTT. It yields the protein CASTIQGNFEAFF. This chain uses TRBV28 with TRBJ1-1, with 7 bases matching TRBD1. The germline V gene encodes CDR1 MDHEN and CDR2 SYDVKM. The CDR3 runs 13 residues. The junction had 9 bases not matched to a gene; V was cut back by 7 bases and J by 7 bases.

The chain links TRBV7-2 to TRBJ2-7, with 7 bases identical to TRBD1. The ends lost 5 bases at V and 0 bases at J; junction bases unmatched: 7. CDR1 SGHTA and CDR2 FQGNSA come from the germline V gene. The CDR3 spans 15 residues. CDR3 sequence: CASSVTGPSSYEQYF. CDR3 DNA sequence: TGTGCCAGCAGCGTGACAGGGCCAAGCTCCTACGAGCAGTACTTC.

This clone was counted a single time. The rearrangement joins TRBV19 to TRBJ1-1, with 7 bases lining up with TRBD1. CDR1 is LNHDA, CDR2 SQIVND, per germline (reference sequence). CDR3 length: 16 residues. Trimming took 1 base from V and 3 from J; bases not matched to a gene: 8. CDR3 DNA: TGTGCCAGTAGTATAGGACAGGGTAGGTTGGACACTGAAGCTTTCTTT. Encoded protein: CASSIGQGRLDTEAFF.

This chain connects TRBV19 to TRBJ2-1, with 8 bases lining up with TRBD2. CDR1 is LNHDA, CDR2 SQIVND, per germline (reference sequence). V shed 6 bases and J 10 bases; nucleotides not matched to a gene: 11. CDR3 length equals 14 residues. CDR3 coding DNA: TGTGCCAGTAGAGCTAGCGGGTACCCCCTGGAGCAGTTCTTC. Protein product: CASRASGYPLEQFF.

The CDR3, as DNA: TGCGCCAGCAGCTTGGCAGGGCCCAATGAGCAGTTCTTC. Translation: CASSLAGPNEQFF. The V gene is TRBV5-1, the J gene TRBJ2-1; a possible D gene is TRBD1 (5 bases). The germline V gene has CDR1 SGHRS and CDR2 YFSETQ. The CDR3 has 13 residues. With 0 bases removed from V and 6 bases from J, the gap between germline ends came to 7 bases. Full variable domain (outside the CDR3, taken from reference TRBV5-1 and TRBJ2-1): KAGVTQTPRYLIKTRGQQVTLSCSPISGHRSVSWYQQTPGQGLQFLFEYFSETQRNKGNFPGRFSGRQFSNSRSEMNVSTLELGDSALYLCASSLAGPNEQFFGPGTRLTVL.

This clone was picked up one time. The rearrangement uses TRBV3-1 (or the pseudogene TRBV3-2) and TRBJ1-4, with D tentatively TRBD1 (6 bases). The CDR3 runs to 16 residues. Trimming removed 0 bases at V and 3 bases at J, with 11 bases between. Germline values: CDR1 LGHDT, CDR2 YNNKEL (reference sequence). CDR3 DNA: TGTGCCAGCAGCCAAGACCAGGGGTGGGCTAATGAAAAACTGTTTTTT. This translates into CASSQDQGWANEKLFF.

This sequence joins TRBV28 and TRBJ1-1; D is unclear. Germline V gene lookup returns CDR1 MDHEN and CDR2 SYDVKM. Trimming shortened V by 3 bases and J by 6 bases, and 14 bases separated the two germline ends. This CDR3 has 14 amino acids. This CDR3 reads CASSLGTRLAEAFF. The CDR3 region has the DNA TGTGCCAGCAGTTTGGGTACGAGGTTGGCTGAAGCTTTCTTT.

V is TRBV3-1 (or the pseudogene TRBV3-2) and J is TRBJ2-3, with 10 bases identical to TRBD2. V gave up 4 bases and J gave up 0 bases; unmatched junction bases: 4. This CDR3 has 16 residues. Germline assignment: CDR1 LGHDT and CDR2 YNNKEL (reference sequence). In DNA, the CDR3 is TGTGCCAGCAGCCCACTAGCGGGAATTAGCACAGATACGCAGTATTTT. Translation gives CASSPLAGISTDTQYF.

The gene calls are TRBV5-4 and TRBJ1-2; D is unresolved. The V and J ends lost 2 bases and 7 bases respectively, with 6 bases between them. This CDR3 has 11 residues. From germline, CDR1 is SGHNT and CDR2 YYREEE (reference sequence). CDR3 residues: CASSFAGGYTF. The CDR3 coding sequence is TGTGCCAGCAGCTTTGCCGGTGGCTACACCTTC.

This clone was seen once. The chain links TRBV6-6 to TRBJ2-3; a possible D gene is TRBD2 (6 bases). Between the trimmed V and J ends, which lost 2 bases and 1 base, there was a span of 10 bases. The CDR3 has 15 amino acids. Germline V CDR1 and CDR2: MNHNY, SVGAGI (reference sequence). The CDR3 coding sequence is TGTGCCAGCAGTTACACGGGACTTGGCACAGATACGCAGTATTTT. It is translated as CASSYTGLGTDTQYF.

This chain joins TRBV5-1 and TRBJ2-7; TRBD1 aligns across 8 bases. V lost 4 bases to trimming and J lost 2 bases; unmatched junction nucleotides: 8. This CDR3 spans 15 amino acids. The V gene's germline CDR1 is SGHRS and CDR2 YFSETQ. DNA of the CDR3: TGCGCCAGCAGCCCGGGGACAGGACCAGCCTACGAGCAGTACGTC. Translated, it gives CASSPGTGPAYEQYV.